Sequencing of this T cell receptor beta chain was carried out in a study of blood T cells in healthy people across ages. Turning to the study itself: Per every two T cells, about one barcoded beta molecule was captured by template switching.

Primed by a sample-barcoded 5' primer and a J-beta primer mix, a second PCR proceeded for about 7 to 11 cycles. TCRdb reprocessed the 5' RACE reads with MiXCR, giving one entry per CDR3 protein. The sample contains about 1,400,000 distinct CDR3 sequences, around 39% of which appear only once. V lost 8 bases to trimming and J lost 7 bases, with 13 bases between them. The CDR3 length is 12 residues. Per the germline V gene, CDR1 is SGHTA and CDR2 is FQGNSA. Findings and caveats of the study: Naive and antigen-experienced cells were not separated, limiting conclusive comparison.

To note about this clonotype: Its antigen is unknown.

V is TRBV7-2 and J is TRBJ2-3, with no clear D. The sample was blood. This sequence originates from a woman between 18 and 29 years old in good health. As DNA, the CDR3 is TGTGCCAGCGCCGCTTCGGTGAATACGCAGTATTTT. It translates to CASAASVNTQYF.